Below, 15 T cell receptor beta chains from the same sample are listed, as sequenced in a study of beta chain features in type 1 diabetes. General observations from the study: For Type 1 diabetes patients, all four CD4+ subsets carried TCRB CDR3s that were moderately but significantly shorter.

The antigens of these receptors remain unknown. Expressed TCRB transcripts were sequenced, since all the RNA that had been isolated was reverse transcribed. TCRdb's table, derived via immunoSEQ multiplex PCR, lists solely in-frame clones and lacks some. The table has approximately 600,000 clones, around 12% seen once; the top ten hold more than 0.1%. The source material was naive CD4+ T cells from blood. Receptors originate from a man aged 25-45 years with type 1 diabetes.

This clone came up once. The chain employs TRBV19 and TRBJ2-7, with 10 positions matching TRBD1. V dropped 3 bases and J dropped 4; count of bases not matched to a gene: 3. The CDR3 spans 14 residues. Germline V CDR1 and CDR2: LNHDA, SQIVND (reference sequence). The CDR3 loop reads CASSISGQGYEQYF. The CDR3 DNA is TGTGCCAGTAGTATTTCGGGACAGGGGTACGAGCAGTACTTC.

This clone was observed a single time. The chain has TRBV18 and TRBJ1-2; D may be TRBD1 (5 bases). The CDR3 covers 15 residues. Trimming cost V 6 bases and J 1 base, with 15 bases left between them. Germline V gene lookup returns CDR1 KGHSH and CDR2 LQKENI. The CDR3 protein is CASSQDLGDNYGYTF. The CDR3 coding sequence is TGTGCCAGCTCGCAAGATTTAGGGGATAACTATGGCTACACCTTC.

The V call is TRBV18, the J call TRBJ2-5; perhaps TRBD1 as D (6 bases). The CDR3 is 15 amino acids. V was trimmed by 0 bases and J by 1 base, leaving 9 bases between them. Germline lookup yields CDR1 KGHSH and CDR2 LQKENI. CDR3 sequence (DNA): TGTGCCAGCTCACCACCGGGGACACCCCAAGAGACCCAGTACTTC. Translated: CASSPPGTPQETQYF.

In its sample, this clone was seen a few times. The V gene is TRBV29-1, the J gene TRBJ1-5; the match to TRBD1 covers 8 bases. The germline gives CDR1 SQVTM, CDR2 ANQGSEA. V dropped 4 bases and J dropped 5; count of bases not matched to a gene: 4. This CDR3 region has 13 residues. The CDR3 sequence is CSVVDRGDQPQHF. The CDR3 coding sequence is TGCAGCGTTGTTGACAGGGGAGATCAGCCCCAGCATTTT.

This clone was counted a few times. The CDR3 reads CASSEALGSGGYTF. The CDR3, as DNA: TGTGCCAGCAGTGAAGCGCTAGGATCCGGCGGCTACACCTTC. The J gene is TRBJ1-2, the V gene TRBV6-1; D ambiguous. Trimming cost V 0 bases and J 8 bases, with 13 bases left between them. This CDR3 region has 14 residues. Germline CDR1 reads MNHNS; CDR2 reads SASEGT.

CDR3 sequence (DNA): TGCAGCGTGGCCCAGGTTGGGATAGCGGGGGGCTCCTACGAGCAGTACTTC. Its protein product is CSVAQVGIAGGSYEQYF. The rearrangement joins TRBV29-1 to TRBJ2-7; 10 bases are shared with TRBD2. Germline-derived CDR1 and CDR2 are SQVTM and ANQGSEA. The CDR3 spans 17 residues. V trimming: 6 bases; J trimming: 0 bases; junction bases outside the gene matches: 14.

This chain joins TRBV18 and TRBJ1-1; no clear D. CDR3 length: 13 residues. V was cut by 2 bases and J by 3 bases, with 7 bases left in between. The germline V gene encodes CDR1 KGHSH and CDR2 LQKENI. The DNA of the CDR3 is TGTGCCAGCTCACCAGGGGAGGACACTGAAGCTTTCTTT. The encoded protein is CASSPGEDTEAFF.

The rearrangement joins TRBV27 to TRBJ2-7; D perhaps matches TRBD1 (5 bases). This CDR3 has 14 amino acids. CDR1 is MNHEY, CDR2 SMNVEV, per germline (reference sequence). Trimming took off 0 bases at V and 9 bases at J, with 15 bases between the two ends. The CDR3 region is CASSLSRQSRGQYF. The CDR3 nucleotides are TGTGCCAGCAGTTTATCGAGACAGTCTCGTGGGCAGTACTTC.

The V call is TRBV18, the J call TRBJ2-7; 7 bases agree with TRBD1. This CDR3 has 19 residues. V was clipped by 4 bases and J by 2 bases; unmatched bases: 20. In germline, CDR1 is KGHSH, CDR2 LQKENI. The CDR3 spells CASSQVWDSPQAPTYEQYF. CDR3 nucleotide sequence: TGTGCCAGCTCACAGGTTTGGGACAGTCCCCAAGCACCCACCTACGAGCAGTACTTC.

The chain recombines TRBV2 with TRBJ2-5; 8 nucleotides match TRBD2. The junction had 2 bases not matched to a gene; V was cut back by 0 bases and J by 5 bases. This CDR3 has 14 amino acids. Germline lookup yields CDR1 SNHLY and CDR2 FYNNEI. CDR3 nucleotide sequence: TGTGCCAGCAGTGAAGCGCTAGCGGGCGAGACCCAGTACTTC. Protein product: CASSEALAGETQYF.

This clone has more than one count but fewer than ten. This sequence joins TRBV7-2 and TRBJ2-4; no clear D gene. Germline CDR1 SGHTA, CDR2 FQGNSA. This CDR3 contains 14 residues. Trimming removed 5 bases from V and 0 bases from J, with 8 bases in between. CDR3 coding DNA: TGTGCCAGCAGCCCTTCCCTAGCCAAAAACATTCAGTACTTC. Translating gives CASSPSLAKNIQYF.

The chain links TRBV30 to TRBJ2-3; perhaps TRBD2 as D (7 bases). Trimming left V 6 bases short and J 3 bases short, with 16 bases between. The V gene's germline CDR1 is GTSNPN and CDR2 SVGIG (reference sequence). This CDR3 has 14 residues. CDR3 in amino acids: CACDLGGGTDTQYF. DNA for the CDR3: TGTGCCTGCGATCTAGGGGGGGGGACAGATACGCAGTATTTT.

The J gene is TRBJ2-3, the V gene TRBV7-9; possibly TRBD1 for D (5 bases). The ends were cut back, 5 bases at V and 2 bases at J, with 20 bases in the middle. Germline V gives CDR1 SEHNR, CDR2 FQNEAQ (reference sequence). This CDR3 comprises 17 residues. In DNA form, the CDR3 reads TGTGCCAGCAGCCATCTTGGGGCCCTCATAACCACAGATACGCAGTATTTT. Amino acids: CASSHLGALITTDTQYF. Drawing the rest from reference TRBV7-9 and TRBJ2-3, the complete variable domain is DTGVSQNPRHKITKRGQNVTFRCDPISEHNRLYWYRQTLGQGPEFLTYFQNEAQLEKSRLLSDRFSAERPKGSFSTLEIQRTEQGDSAMYLCASSHLGALITTDTQYFGPGTRLTVL.

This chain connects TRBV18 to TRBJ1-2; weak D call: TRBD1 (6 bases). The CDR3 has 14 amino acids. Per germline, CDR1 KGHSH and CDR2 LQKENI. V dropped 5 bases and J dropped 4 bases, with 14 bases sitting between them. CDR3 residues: CASSNDRTSYGYTF. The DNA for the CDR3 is TGTGCCAGCTCAAACGACAGGACCTCCTATGGCTACACCTTC. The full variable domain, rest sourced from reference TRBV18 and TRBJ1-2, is NAGVMQNPRHLVRRRGQEARLRCSPMKGHSHVYWYRQLPEEGLKFMVYLQKENIIDESGMPKERFSAEFPKEGPSILRIQQVVRGDSAAYFCASSNDRTSYGYTFGSGTRLTVV.

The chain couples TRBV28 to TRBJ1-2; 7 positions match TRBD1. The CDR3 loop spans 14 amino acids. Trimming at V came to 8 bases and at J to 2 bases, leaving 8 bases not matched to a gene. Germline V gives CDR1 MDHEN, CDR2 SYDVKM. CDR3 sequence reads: CASALSGQNYGYTF. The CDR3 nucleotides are TGTGCCAGCGCCCTCTCGGGACAGAACTATGGCTACACCTTC.